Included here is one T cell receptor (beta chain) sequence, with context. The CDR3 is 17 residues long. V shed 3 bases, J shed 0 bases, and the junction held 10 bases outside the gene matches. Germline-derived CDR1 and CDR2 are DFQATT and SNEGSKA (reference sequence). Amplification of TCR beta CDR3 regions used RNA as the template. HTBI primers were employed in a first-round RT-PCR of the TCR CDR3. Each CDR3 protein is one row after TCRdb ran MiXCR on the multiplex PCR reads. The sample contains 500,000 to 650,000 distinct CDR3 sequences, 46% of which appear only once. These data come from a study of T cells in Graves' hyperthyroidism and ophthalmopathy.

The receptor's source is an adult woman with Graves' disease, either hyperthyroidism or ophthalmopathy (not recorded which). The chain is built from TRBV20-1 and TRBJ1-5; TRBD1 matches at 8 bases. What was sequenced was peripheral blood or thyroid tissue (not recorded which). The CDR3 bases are TGCAGTGCTAGTTTATACAGGGGGTCCTATAGCAATCAGCCCCAGCATTTT. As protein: CSASLYRGSYSNQPQHF.